These T cell receptor beta chains were read from a single sample in a study of T-cell reconstitution after alpha-beta-depleted transplantation in children. TCRdb re-derived calls from the PCR reads in MiXCR, one entry per CDR3 protein. The sample lists fewer than 350,000 distinct CDR3 sequences, 6.5% to 9% occurring once. The specimen comprised peripheral blood, sampled 360 days after TCRalphabeta/CD19-depleted stem cell transplant. These receptors all come from a female patient aged 2-15 years who had a stem cell transplant for Fanconi anemia, so the T cells may come from the graft donor. The CDR3 runs from the conserved cysteine through the conserved F or W. A D gene is named only where the DNA matches it firmly. Size values are once, few and many counts, or a class for expanded clones, and some rows have none.

.	.	TRBV30	TRBJ2-7	TGTGCCTGGAGGGCCGAGACCTCAGTCTACGAGCAGTACTTC	CAWRAETSVYEQYF
few	TRBD2	TRBV6-5	TRBJ2-1	TGTGCCAGCAGTTTATCCCCAACTAGCGGTGTGCAGTTCTTC	CASSLSPTSGVQFF
many	.	TRBV5-1	TRBJ2-1	TGCGCCAGCAGCTCCGATTACAGGGTGGATGAGCAGTTCTTC	CASSSDYRVDEQFF
many	.	TRBV28	TRBJ2-5	TGTGCCAGCCTATTCCGGGAGACCCAGTACTTC	CASLFRETQYF
many	TRBD1	TRBV20-1	TRBJ2-7	TGCAGTGCCCACAGCGAAACCGGGACAGTTTTCCACGAGCAGTACTTC	CSAHSETGTVFHEQYF
.	TRBD1	TRBV6-1	TRBJ2-1	TGTGCCAGCTCGACAGGGGGCGCAAGGGAAAGCCCCTACAATGAGCAGTTCTTC	CASSTGGARESPYNEQFF
many	TRBD2	TRBV5-1	TRBJ2-3	TGCGCCAGCAGCTTGGAGCGGGGAAATACGCAGTATTTT	CASSLERGNTQYF
.	TRBD2	TRBV20-1	TRBJ2-2	TGCAGTGCTAGAGATGGGGAGCTAGCGGGTAACACCGGGGAGCTGTTTTTT	CSARDGELAGNTGELFF
many	TRBD2	TRBV29-1	TRBJ2-2	TGCAGCGGACTGGGCGGGACTAGCACCGGGGAGCTGTTTTTT	CSGLGGTSTGELFF
many	.	TRBV18	TRBJ2-5	TGTGCCAGCTCACCGGGCCTAAGGGAGACCCAGTACTTC	CASSPGLRETQYF
many	TRBD1	TRBV5-5	TRBJ2-7	TGTGCCAGCAGCTTTAAGGCCGGGACAGGGGCATACGAGCAGTACTTC	CASSFKAGTGAYEQYF
many	.	TRBV7-9	TRBJ2-5	TGTGCCAGCAGCTTCGACAGTTCTAGGGAAGAGACCCAGTACTTC	CASSFDSSREETQYF
many	.	TRBV24-1	TRBJ1-5	TGTGCCACCAGTGATTCCAATCAGCCCCAGCATTTT	CATSDSNQPQHF
many	TRBD1	TRBV5-1	TRBJ1-6	TGCGCCAGCAGCTGGGACAGGGGATCGTCACCCCTCCACTTT	CASSWDRGSSPLHF
many	.	TRBV25-1	TRBJ2-5	TGTGCCAGCAGTCCCGTTGGGCTGCTCCAAGAGACCCAGTACTTC	CASSPVGLLQETQYF